These 13 T cell receptor beta chains were sequenced from one sample in a study of Graves' ophthalmopathy and Graves' hyperthyroidism. Beta-chain TCR CDR3 regions were amplified from RNA transcripts. First-round RT-PCR used HTBI primers; second-round multiplex PCR followed. In TCRdb, the multiplex PCR reads were re-called with MiXCR into one record per CDR3 protein. Here the sample spans some 350,000 distinct CDR3 sequences, about 15% being singletons. The sequenced material came from peripheral blood. The source of these receptors is an adult woman with stable Graves' hyperthyroidism.

This clonotype was detected many times. The chain is built from TRBV6-2 or TRBV6-3 and TRBJ2-5; D is unclear. CDR1 is MNHEY, CDR2 SVGEGT, per germline. The CDR3 loop spans 15 amino acids. Trimming took 2 bases from V and 4 from J, leaving 14 bases between them. The CDR3 spells CASSYGYRVRETQYF. The DNA for the CDR3 is TGTGCCAGCAGTTACGGATATCGGGTGAGAGAGACCCAGTACTTC.

This clonotype was observed at least ten times. The rearrangement uses TRBV12-3 or TRBV12-4 and TRBJ2-7; D is ambiguous. This CDR3 spans 13 amino acids. The V gene lost 3 bases and the J gene lost 2 bases, with 8 bases spanning the gap. The CDR3 sequence: CASSLARTYEQYF. The CDR3 DNA sequence: TGTGCCAGCAGTTTGGCCAGAACCTACGAGCAGTACTTC.

This clonotype was observed at least ten times. The J gene is TRBJ2-7, the V gene TRBV5-1, with D perhaps given as TRBD1 or TRBD2 (5 bases each). CDR3 size: 13 residues. Trimming shortened V by 0 bases and J by 6 bases, and 10 bases separated the two germline ends. Germline CDR1 is SGHRS and CDR2 is YFSETQ. The CDR3 coding sequence is TGCGCCAGCAGCTTGGCCTTGAGGGGCGAGCAGTACTTC. Translation: CASSLALRGEQYF.

In its sample, this clonotype was seen many times. This chain joins TRBV7-8 and TRBJ1-5, with TRBD1 as a possible D gene (6 bases). Per germline, CDR1 SGHVS and CDR2 FQNEAQ. V lost 5 bases, J lost 0 bases, and 14 bases lay in between. CDR3 size: 16 residues. CDR3 in amino acids: CASSPMGGPSNQPQHF. DNA for the CDR3: TGTGCCAGCAGCCCCATGGGGGGCCCTAGCAATCAGCCCCAGCATTTT.

This clonotype came up many times. The rearrangement links TRBV7-3 to TRBJ1-1; 7 bases agree with TRBD1. V dropped 5 bases and J dropped 1; count of bases not matched to a gene: 10. This CDR3 has 16 amino acids. Germline lookup yields CDR1 SGHTA and CDR2 FQGTGA. The CDR3 loop reads CASSPIEQGQNTEAFF. DNA of the CDR3: TGTGCCAGCAGCCCCATTGAACAGGGGCAGAACACTGAAGCTTTCTTT.

Many counts were recorded for this clonotype. The chain combines TRBV15 with TRBJ1-5; D gene unclear. Germline V gene lookup returns CDR1 LNHNV and CDR2 YYDKDF (reference sequence). V was clipped by 3 bases and J by 0 bases, with 6 bases between them. The CDR3 has 14 amino acids. The CDR3 loop reads CATSSGNSNQPQHF. The CDR3 nucleotides read TGTGCCACCAGCAGCGGAAATAGCAATCAGCCCCAGCATTTT.

The table lists this clonotype with many counts. The chain combines TRBV6-2 or TRBV6-3 with TRBJ2-7; D gene unclear. The CDR3 loop spans 11 amino acids. From germline, CDR1 is MNHEY and CDR2 SVGEGT. Trimming took off 4 bases at V and 6 bases at J, with 7 bases between the two ends. The CDR3 loop is CASSLEREQYF. The DNA for the CDR3 is TGTGCCAGCAGTTTAGAACGCGAGCAGTACTTC.

This clonotype was observed many times. The rearrangement joins TRBV7-2 to TRBJ2-5; 14 bases align to TRBD2. After removal of 1 base from V and 2 bases from J, the junction contained 12 bases not matched to a gene. The CDR3 consists of 20 residues. CDR1 and CDR2 (germline): SGHTA, FQGNSA. Here the CDR3 reads CASSLVTAGLAGGGQETQYF. In DNA form, the CDR3 reads TGTGCCAGCAGCTTAGTAACGGCCGGACTAGCGGGAGGAGGGCAAGAGACCCAGTACTTC.

The sample holds many counts of this clonotype. DNA of the CDR3: TGTGCCAGCAGTACTACGCAGGGCGGGGTGCACGAGCAGTACTTC. Amino acids: CASSTTQGGVHEQYF. The chain employs TRBV12-3 or TRBV12-4 and TRBJ2-7, with D maybe TRBD2 (6 bases). The CDR3 consists of 15 residues. V was shortened by 5 bases and J by 5 bases, with 19 bases between the two germline ends.

This clonotype was recorded many times. The rearrangement uses TRBV11-2 and TRBJ2-4; either TRBD1 or TRBD2 may fit D (6 bases each). Trimming removed 5 bases from V and 1 base from J, with 21 bases in between. The CDR3 sequence is 18 residues long. Germline V gene data show CDR1 as SGHAT and CDR2 as FQNNGV. CDR3 sequence reads: CASSRYTGTREAKNIQYF. The CDR3 DNA follows: TGTGCCAGCAGCCGTTATACAGGGACACGGGAGGCCAAAAACATTCAGTACTTC.

This clonotype has ten or more counts. J is TRBJ1-5 and V is TRBV28; 9 nucleotides match TRBD1. V trimming: 10 bases; J trimming: 1 base; junction bases outside the gene matches: 5. Germline V lookup: CDR1 MDHEN, CDR2 SYDVKM. The CDR3 length is 14 residues. The CDR3 sequence is CATKDRGSNQPQHF. The CDR3 DNA reads TGTGCCACCAAGGACAGGGGAAGCAATCAGCCCCAGCATTTT.

In this sample, this clonotype turned up many times. The V and J genes are TRBV2 and TRBJ2-5, with TRBD2 identical over 8 bases. V lost 8 bases to trimming and J lost 3 bases; unmatched junction nucleotides: 8. Germline assignment: CDR1 SNHLY and CDR2 FYNNEI. CDR3 length: 14 residues. The DNA for the CDR3 is TGTGCCAGCGGGTTCAACGGGAGGGAAGAGACCCAGTACTTC. Translating gives CASGFNGREETQYF.

CDR3 in DNA: TGTGCCACCAGTGCTTCACCGGGGACAGGGCAGAACACTGAAGCTTTCTTT. Translation: CATSASPGTGQNTEAFF. The V gene is TRBV24-1, the J gene TRBJ1-1; 9 nucleotides agree with TRBD1. This CDR3 is built from 17 residues. J lost 1 base, V lost 5 bases, and 10 bases had no gene match. Germline CDR1 KGHDR, CDR2 SFDVKD.